This T cell receptor beta chain appears in the sequencing data of a study of T cell responses to AZD1222 COVID-19 vaccine. Whole-study findings and limits: Clonal diversity was possibly underestimated; the donors were predominantly white British and more often female. Mapped onto spike, vaccine-associated CD4 TCRs spanned it and were dominant at 160-218 and 743-854.

This clone is a singleton in its sample. The antigen is unknown. The CDR3 has 17 amino acids. Germline values: CDR1 SGHDT, CDR2 YYEEEE. V lost 3 bases to trimming and J lost 7 bases, with 26 bases between them. Profiled with immunoSEQ multiplex PCR; TCRdb holds only in-frame clones, not every one. The table has 70,000 to 95,000 clones, under 90% seen once. The gene calls are TRBV5-6 and TRBJ2-7; tentative D call: TRBD1 (6 bases). Sequences were derived from peripheral blood, sampled 28 days after the second AZD1222 dose. This receptor was identified in an adult who received the AZD1222 COVID-19 vaccine. DNA of the CDR3: TGTGCCAGCAGCTGGGGGCCGCAGGGAATCACTACAGAGGAGCAGTACTTC. This codes for CASSWGPQGITTEEQYF.